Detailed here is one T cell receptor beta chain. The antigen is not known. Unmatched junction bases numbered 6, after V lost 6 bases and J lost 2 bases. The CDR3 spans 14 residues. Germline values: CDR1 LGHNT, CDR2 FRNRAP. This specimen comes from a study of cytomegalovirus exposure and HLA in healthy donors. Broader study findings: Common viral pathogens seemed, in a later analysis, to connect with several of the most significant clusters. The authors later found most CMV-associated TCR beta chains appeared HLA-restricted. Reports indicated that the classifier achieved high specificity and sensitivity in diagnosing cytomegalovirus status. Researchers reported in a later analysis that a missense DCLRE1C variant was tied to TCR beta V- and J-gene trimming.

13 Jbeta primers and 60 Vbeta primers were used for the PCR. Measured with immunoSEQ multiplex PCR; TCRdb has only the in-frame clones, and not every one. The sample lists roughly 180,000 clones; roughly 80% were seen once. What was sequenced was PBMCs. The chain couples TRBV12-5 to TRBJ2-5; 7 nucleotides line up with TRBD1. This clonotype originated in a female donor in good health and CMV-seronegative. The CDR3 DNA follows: TGTGCTAGTGGAATGTCGGACAGGCAAGAGACCCAGTACTTC. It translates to CASGMSDRQETQYF.